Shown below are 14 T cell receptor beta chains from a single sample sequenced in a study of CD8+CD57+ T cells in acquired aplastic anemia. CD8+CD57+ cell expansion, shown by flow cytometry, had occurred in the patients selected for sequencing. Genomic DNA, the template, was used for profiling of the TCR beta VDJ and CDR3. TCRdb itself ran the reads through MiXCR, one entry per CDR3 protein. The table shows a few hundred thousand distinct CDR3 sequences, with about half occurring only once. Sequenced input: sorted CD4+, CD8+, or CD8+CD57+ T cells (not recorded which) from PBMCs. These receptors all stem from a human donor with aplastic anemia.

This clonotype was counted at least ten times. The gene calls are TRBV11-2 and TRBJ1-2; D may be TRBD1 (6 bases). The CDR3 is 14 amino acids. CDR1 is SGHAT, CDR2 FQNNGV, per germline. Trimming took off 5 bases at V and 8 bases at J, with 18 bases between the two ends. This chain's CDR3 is CASSLEWGARGYTF. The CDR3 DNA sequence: TGTGCCAGCAGCCTGGAGTGGGGGGCGCGGGGCTACACCTTC.

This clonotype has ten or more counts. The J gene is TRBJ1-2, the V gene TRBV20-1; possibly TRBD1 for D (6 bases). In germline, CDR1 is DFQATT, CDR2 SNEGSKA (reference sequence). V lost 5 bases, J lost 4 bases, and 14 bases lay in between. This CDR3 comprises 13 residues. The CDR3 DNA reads TGCAGTGCTCAGCAGACAGGACTCTATGGCTACACCTTC. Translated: CSAQQTGLYGYTF.

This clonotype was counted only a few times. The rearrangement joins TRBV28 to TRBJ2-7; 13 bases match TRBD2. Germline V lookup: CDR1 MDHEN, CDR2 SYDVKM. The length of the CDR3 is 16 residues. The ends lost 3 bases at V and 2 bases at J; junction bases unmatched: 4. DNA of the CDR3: TGTGCCAGCAGTTTGGGACTAGCGGGGCCCACCTACGAGCAGTACTTC. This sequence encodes CASSLGLAGPTYEQYF.

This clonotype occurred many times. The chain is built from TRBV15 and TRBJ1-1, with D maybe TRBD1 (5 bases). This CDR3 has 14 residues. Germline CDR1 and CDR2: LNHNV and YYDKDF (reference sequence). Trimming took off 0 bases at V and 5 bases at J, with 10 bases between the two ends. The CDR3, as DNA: TGTGCCACCAGCAGAGACAGGGAGGAAACTGAAGCTTTCTTT. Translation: CATSRDREETEAFF.

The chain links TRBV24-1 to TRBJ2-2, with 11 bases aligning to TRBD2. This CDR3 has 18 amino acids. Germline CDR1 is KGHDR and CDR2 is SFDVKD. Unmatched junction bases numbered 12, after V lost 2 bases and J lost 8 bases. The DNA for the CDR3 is TGTGCCACCAGTGATTCAAAAATACTAGCGGGAGTCGGGGGGGAGCTGTTTTTT. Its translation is CATSDSKILAGVGGELFF.

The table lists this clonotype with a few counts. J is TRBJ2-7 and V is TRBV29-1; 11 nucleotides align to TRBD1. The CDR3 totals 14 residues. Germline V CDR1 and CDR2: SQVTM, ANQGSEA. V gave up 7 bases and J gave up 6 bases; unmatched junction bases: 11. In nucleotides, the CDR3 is TGCAGCGCAAGGACAGGGGGCGGGGGATCCGAGCAGTACTTC. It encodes CSARTGGGGSEQYF.

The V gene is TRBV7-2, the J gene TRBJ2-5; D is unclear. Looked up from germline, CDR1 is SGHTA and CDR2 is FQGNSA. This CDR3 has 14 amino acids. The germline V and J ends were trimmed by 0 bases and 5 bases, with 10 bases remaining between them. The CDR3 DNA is TGTGCCAGCAGCTTAGCCTCATCTGGGGAGACCCAGTACTTC. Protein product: CASSLASSGETQYF.

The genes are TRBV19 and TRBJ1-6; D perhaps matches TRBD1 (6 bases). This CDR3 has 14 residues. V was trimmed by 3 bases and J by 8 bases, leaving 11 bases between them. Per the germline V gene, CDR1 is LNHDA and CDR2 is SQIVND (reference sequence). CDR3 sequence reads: CASSMGSGDSPLHF. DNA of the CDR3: TGTGCCAGTAGTATGGGGTCAGGGGATTCACCCCTCCACTTT.

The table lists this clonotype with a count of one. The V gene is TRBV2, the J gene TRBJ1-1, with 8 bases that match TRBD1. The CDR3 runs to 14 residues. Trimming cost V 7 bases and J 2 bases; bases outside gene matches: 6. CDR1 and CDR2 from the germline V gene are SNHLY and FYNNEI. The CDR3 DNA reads TGTGCCAGCATTCCGGACAGGGTTAACACTGAAGCTTTCTTT. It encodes CASIPDRVNTEAFF.

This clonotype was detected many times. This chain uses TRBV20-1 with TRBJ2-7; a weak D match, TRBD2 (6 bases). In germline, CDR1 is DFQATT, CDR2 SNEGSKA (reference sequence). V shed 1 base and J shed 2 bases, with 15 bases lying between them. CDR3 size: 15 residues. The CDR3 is CSARVGTAGTYEQYF. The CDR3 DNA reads TGCAGTGCTAGAGTGGGTACAGCGGGCACCTACGAGCAGTACTTC.

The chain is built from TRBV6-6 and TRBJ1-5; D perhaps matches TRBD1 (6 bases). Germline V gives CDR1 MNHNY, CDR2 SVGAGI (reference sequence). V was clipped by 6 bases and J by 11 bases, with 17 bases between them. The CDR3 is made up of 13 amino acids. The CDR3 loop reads CASSRGSQETQHF. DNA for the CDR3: TGTGCCAGCAGCAGGGGTTCCCAAGAGACCCAGCATTTT.

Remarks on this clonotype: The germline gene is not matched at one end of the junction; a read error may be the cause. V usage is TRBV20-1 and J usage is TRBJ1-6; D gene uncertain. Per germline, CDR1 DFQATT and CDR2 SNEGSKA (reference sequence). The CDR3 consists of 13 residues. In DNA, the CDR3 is TGCAGTGCTAGAGTTAACCAAAATTCACCCCCCCACTTT. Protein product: CSARVNQNSPPHF.

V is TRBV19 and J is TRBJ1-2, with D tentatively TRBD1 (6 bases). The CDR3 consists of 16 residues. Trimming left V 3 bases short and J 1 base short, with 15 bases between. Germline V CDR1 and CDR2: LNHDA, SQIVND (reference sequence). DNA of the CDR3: TGTGCCAGTAGTATCTTTTCACAGGGTATTAACTATGGCTACACCTTC. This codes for CASSIFSQGINYGYTF.

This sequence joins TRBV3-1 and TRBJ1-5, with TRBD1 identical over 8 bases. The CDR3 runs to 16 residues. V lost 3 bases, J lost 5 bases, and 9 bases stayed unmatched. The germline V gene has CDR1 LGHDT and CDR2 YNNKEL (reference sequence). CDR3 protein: CASSQSGTGYHQPQHF. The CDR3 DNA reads TGTGCCAGCAGCCAGTCCGGGACAGGTTACCATCAGCCCCAGCATTTT.